This T cell receptor beta chain was recovered during a study of cytomegalovirus exposure and HLA in healthy donors. The CDR3 spans 13 residues. Germline lookup yields CDR1 LNHDA and CDR2 SQIVND (reference sequence). Trimming at V came to 1 base and at J to 10 bases, leaving 5 bases not matched to a gene. The data were produced by immunoSEQ multiplex PCR, yet TCRdb's version contains in-frame clones alone and is incomplete. The table lists 150,000 or so clones, 89% of them singletons. The sequenced material came from PBMCs. The origin of this receptor is a woman in her late teens or twenties in good health and CMV-seropositive. V is TRBV19 and J is TRBJ1-1, with 8 bases lining up with TRBD1. CDR3 nucleotides: TGTGCCAGTAGTATAGCCGTGACAGGGGTAGCTTTCTTT. Its protein is CASSIAVTGVAFF.